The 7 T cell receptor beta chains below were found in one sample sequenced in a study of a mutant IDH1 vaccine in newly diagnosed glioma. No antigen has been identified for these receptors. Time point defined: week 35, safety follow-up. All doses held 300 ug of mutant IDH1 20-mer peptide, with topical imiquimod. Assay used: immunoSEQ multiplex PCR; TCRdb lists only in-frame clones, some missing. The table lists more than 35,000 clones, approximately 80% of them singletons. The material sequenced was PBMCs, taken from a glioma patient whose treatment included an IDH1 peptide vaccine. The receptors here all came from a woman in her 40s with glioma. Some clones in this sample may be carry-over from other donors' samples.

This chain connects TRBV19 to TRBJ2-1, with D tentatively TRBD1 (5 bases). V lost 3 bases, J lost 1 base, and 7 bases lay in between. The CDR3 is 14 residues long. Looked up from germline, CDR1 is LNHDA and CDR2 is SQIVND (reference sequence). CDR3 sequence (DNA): TGTGCCAGTAGTATCAGGGCTTCCTACAATGAGCAGTTCTTC. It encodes CASSIRASYNEQFF.

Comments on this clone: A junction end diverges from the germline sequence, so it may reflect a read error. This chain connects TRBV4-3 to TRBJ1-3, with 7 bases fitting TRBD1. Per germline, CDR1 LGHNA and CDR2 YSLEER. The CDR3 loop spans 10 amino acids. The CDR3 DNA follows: TGCGCCAGCAGTCAACCGGGACAGATTTTT. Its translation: CASSQPGQIF.

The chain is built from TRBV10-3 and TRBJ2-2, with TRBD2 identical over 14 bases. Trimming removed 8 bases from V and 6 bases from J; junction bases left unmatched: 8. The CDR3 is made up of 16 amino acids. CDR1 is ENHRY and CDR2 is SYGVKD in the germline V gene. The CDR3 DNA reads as TGTGCCATCGGGGGGACTAGCGGGAGTGTTTCCGGGGAGCTGTTTTTT. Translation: CAIGGTSGSVSGELFF.

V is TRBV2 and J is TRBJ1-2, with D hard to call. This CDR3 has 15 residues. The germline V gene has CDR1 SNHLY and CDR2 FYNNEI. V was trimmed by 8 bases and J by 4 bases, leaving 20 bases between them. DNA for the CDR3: TGTGCCAGCGCGAGCGGGAATTCTGGACTCTATGGCTACACCTTC. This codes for CASASGNSGLYGYTF.

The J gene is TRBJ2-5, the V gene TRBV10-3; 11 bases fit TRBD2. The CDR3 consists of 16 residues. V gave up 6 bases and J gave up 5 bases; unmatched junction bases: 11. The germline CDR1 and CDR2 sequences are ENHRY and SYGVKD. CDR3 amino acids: CAISPTSGKSTETQYF. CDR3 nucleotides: TGTGCCATCAGCCCGACTAGCGGGAAGTCGACTGAGACCCAGTACTTC.

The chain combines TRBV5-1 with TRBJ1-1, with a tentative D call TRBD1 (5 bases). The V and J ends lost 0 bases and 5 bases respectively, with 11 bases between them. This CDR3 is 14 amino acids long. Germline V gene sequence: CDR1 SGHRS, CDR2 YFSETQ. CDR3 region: CASSLGRGSTEAFF. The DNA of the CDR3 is TGCGCCAGCAGCTTGGGTCGGGGCTCAACTGAAGCTTTCTTT.

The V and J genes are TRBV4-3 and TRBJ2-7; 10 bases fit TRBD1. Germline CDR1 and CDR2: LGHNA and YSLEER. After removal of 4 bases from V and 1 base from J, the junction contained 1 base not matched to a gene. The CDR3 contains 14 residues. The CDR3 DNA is TGCGCCAGCAGCCTGGGACAGGGGTCCTACGAGCAGTACTTC. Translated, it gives CASSLGQGSYEQYF.